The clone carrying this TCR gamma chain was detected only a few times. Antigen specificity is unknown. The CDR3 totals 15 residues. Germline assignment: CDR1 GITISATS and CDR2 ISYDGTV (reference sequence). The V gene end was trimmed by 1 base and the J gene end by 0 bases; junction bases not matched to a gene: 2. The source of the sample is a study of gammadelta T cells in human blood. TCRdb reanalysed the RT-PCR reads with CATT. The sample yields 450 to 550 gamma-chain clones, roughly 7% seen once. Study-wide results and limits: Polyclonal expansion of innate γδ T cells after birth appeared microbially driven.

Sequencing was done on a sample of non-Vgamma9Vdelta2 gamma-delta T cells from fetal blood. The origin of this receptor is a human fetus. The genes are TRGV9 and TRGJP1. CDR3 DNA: TGTGCCTTGTGGGAGGTCAATACCACTGGTTGGTTCAAGATATTT. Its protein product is CALWEVNTTGWFKIF.